This is a list of T cell receptor beta chains from one sample in a study of blood T cells in healthy people across ages. In TCRdb, the 5' RACE reads were re-called with MiXCR into one record per CDR3 protein. The table lists some 1,000,000 distinct CDR3 sequences, approximately 25% of them singletons. The same data also went into a second study, on T cells of mothers and their children.

Sequenced material: blood. The receptor set was obtained from a girl aged 2 to 10 in good health. Each CDR3 is given with its conserved first and last residue. Fields, in order: J gene, V gene, clone size, D gene, CDR3 protein, CDR3 DNA. The D gene is left open where the match is weak. The listing skips clone size in some rows; elsewhere it reads once, few, many or a size class.

TRBJ2-2,TRBV28,many,-,CASSLITGELFF,TGTGCCAGCAGTTTAATAACCGGGGAGCTGTTTTTT
TRBJ1-1,TRBV5-1,-,-,CASSFGPVMNTEAFF,TGCGCCAGCAGCTTCGGACCGGTAATGAACACTGAAGCTTTCTTT
TRBJ2-1,TRBV18,few,-,CASSPPGVSYNEQFF,TGTGCCAGCTCCCCACCGGGGGTTTCCTACAATGAGCAGTTCTTC
TRBJ2-5,TRBV20-1,-,-,CSARVASVQETQYF,TGCAGTGCTAGAGTAGCTAGTGTCCAAGAGACCCAGTACTTC
TRBJ2-1,TRBV19,-,-,CASSIGSTSYNEQFF,TGTGCCAGTAGTATAGGAAGCACCTCCTACAATGAGCAGTTCTTC
TRBJ1-6,TRBV27,-,-,CASSFTGTSNSPLHF,TGTGCCAGCAGTTTCACCGGGACATCCAATTCACCCCTCCACTTT
TRBJ1-1,TRBV20-1,-,-,CSARGMDLNTEAFF,TGCAGTGCTAGAGGCATGGACCTGAACACTGAAGCTTTCTTT
TRBJ2-1,TRBV12-3/TRBV12-4,-,TRBD2,CASSSGRVVENEQFF,TGTGCCAGCTCCAGCGGGAGGGTGGTTGAGAATGAGCAGTTCTTC
TRBJ2-5,TRBV11-2,-,TRBD2,CASRPAGGKETQYF,TGTGCCAGCAGGCCGGCGGGGGGGAAAGAGACCCAGTACTTC
TRBJ1-2,TRBV24-1,few,-,CATSDSDYYGYTF,TGTGCCACCAGTGACTCCGATTACTATGGCTACACCTTC
TRBJ2-5,TRBV5-6,-,TRBD2,CASSLAWTSRGQETQYF,TGTGCCAGCAGCTTGGCGTGGACTAGCCGAGGGCAAGAGACCCAGTACTTC
TRBJ2-5,TRBV7-8,-,-,CASSPSAETQYF,TGTGCCAGCAGCCCCAGCGCAGAGACCCAGTACTTC
TRBJ1-1,TRBV29-1,many,-,CSVATGTEAFF,TGCAGCGTTGCGACGGGGACTGAAGCTTTCTTT
TRBJ2-3,TRBV29-1,-,TRBD2,CSVALAAQEELSTDTQYF,TGCAGCGTTGCACTAGCGGCCCAGGAAGAGCTGAGCACAGATACGCAGTATTTT
TRBJ2-5,TRBV12-3/TRBV12-4,-,TRBD2,CASKGRGVEETQYF,TGTGCCAGTAAGGGACGGGGGGTCGAAGAGACCCAGTACTTC
TRBJ1-2,TRBV12-3/TRBV12-4,-,-,CASSLKGSPGNYGYTF,TGTGCCAGCAGTTTAAAAGGTAGCCCGGGCAACTATGGCTACACCTTC
TRBJ1-4,TRBV10-3,few,TRBD1,CAISAGGYSTNEKLFF,TGTGCCATCAGTGCAGGGGGCTACTCAACTAATGAAAAACTGTTTTTT
TRBJ1-1,TRBV5-1,few,-,CASSLEWENTEAFF,TGCGCCAGCAGCTTGGAATGGGAGAACACTGAAGCTTTCTTT
TRBJ2-1,TRBV6-2/TRBV6-3,-,-,CASSSLGGQSF,TGTGCCAGCAGTTCTTTGGGGGGGCAGTCCTTC
TRBJ2-7,TRBV27,-,TRBD1,CASSSPGTGALEQYF,TGTGCCAGCAGTTCCCCCGGGACAGGGGCCCTCGAGCAGTACTTC
TRBJ2-7,TRBV5-1,-,-,CASSFTRNSYEQYF,TGCGCCAGCAGCTTTACGCGGAACTCCTACGAGCAGTACTTC
TRBJ1-5,TRBV18,-,TRBD1,CASSGQGDPPQHF,TGTGCCAGCTCTGGACAGGGGGATCCGCCCCAGCATTTT
TRBJ1-2,TRBV6-1,few,-,CASSWGGDQGYTF,TGTGCCAGCAGCTGGGGAGGGGACCAGGGCTACACCTTC
TRBJ2-5,TRBV10-3,-,-,CATRPSGGSGETQYF,TGTGCCACCAGGCCCTCCGGGGGCTCTGGGGAGACCCAGTACTTC
TRBJ1-1,TRBV3-1,-,TRBD1,CASNLQGFTEAFF,TGTGCCAGCAACTTACAGGGGTTCACTGAAGCTTTCTTT
TRBJ1-4,TRBV10-3,few,TRBD1,CATSSPGQETTNEKLFF,TGTGCCACCTCCTCCCCGGGACAGGAAACAACTAATGAAAAACTGTTTTTT
TRBJ2-5,TRBV28,-,-,CASSPAGTPSEFF,TGTGCCAGCAGTCCGGCTGGGACGCCGTCGGAGTTCTTC
TRBJ2-2,TRBV9,once,-,CASSVRATNTGELFF,TGTGCCAGCAGCGTAAGGGCCACGAACACCGGGGAGCTGTTTTTT
TRBJ1-1,TRBV9,few,-,CASSAYSLKRNTEAFF,TGTGCCAGCAGCGCGTACTCCCTGAAAAGGAACACTGAAGCTTTCTTT
TRBJ2-3,TRBV29-1,-,-,CTSRDTQYF,TGCACAAGTCGGGATACGCAGTATTTT
TRBJ2-1,TRBV4-3,many,-,CASSQDAGHEQFF,TGCGCCAGCAGCCAAGACGCGGGCCATGAGCAGTTCTTC
TRBJ1-1,TRBV11-2,few,TRBD1,CASSPQQGANTEAFF,TGTGCCAGCAGCCCCCAACAGGGGGCGAATACCGAAGCTTTCTTT
TRBJ2-3,TRBV7-2,few,TRBD2,CASSLGGGNADTQYF,TGTGCCAGCAGCTTAGGCGGGGGGAATGCAGATACGCAGTATTTT
TRBJ1-1,TRBV12-3/TRBV12-4,few,-,CASSFGGGGTEAFF,TGTGCCAGCAGTTTTGGAGGGGGGGGCACCGAAGCTTTCTTT
TRBJ2-5,TRBV9,-,-,CASLARGWRETQYF,TGTGCCAGTCTGGCTCGGGGCTGGAGAGAGACCCAGTACTTC
TRBJ1-2,TRBV15,few,-,CATSRDRGGYYGYTF,TGTGCCACCAGCAGAGATCGGGGGGGCTACTATGGCTACACCTTC
TRBJ2-1,TRBV29-1,-,-,CSVDFLGANEQFF,TGCAGCGTTGATTTCCTGGGGGCGAATGAGCAGTTCTTC
TRBJ2-1,TRBV25-1,-,-,CASSEFRAGMRPNEQFF,TGTGCCAGCAGTGAATTCCGGGCAGGTATGAGACCTAATGAGCAGTTCTTC
TRBJ2-3,TRBV7-9,-,TRBD2,CASGAIAGDTQYF,TGTGCCAGCGGAGCTATAGCGGGGGATACGCAGTATTTT
TRBJ1-6,TRBV7-8,few,TRBD1,CASSPPGTGESPLHF,TGTGCCAGCAGCCCGCCCGGGACAGGGGAATCACCCCTCCACTTT
TRBJ2-1,TRBV27,few,TRBD1,CATQQGNEQFF,TGTGCCACTCAACAGGGGAATGAGCAGTTCTTC
TRBJ2-1,TRBV7-3,few,TRBD2,CASSLMGTSGRGPPEQFF,TGTGCCAGCAGCTTAATGGGGACTAGCGGGAGGGGCCCCCCTGAGCAGTTCTTC
TRBJ2-3,TRBV11-1,few,TRBD2,CASSLGTSGRADTQYF,TGTGCCAGCAGCTTGGGGACTAGCGGGAGAGCAGATACGCAGTATTTT
TRBJ1-5,TRBV7-3,-,-,CASSANKDQPQHF,TGTGCCAGCAGCGCGAACAAAGATCAGCCCCAGCATTTT
TRBJ2-1,TRBV4-3,few,TRBD1,CASSHSQGSLKGNEQFF,TGCGCCAGCAGCCACTCACAGGGGTCTTTAAAGGGCAATGAGCAGTTCTTC
TRBJ2-5,TRBV7-8,few,-,CASSLVAGRQETQYF,TGTGCCAGCAGCTTAGTAGCAGGTCGACAAGAGACCCAGTACTTC
TRBJ2-7,TRBV28,-,-,CANSSQNAYEQYF,TGTGCCAACAGTTCCCAGAATGCCTACGAGCAGTACTTC
TRBJ2-7,TRBV12-3/TRBV12-4,-,-,CASSLVPQGVTYEQYF,TGTGCCAGCAGTTTGGTCCCACAGGGAGTAACCTACGAGCAGTACTTC
TRBJ2-1,TRBV7-8,-,-,CASSLERESLFF,TGTGCCAGCAGCTTAGAACGGGAGTCCCTGTTCTTC
TRBJ2-3,TRBV3-1,-,-,CASSHSGLGSDTQYF,TGTGCCAGCAGCCATTCCGGGCTAGGTTCAGATACGCAGTATTTT
TRBJ2-1,TRBV29-1,-,TRBD1,CSARTGLNYNEQFF,TGCAGCGCCAGGACAGGCCTTAATTACAATGAGCAGTTCTTC
TRBJ2-3,TRBV5-1,few,-,CASSEGTAVTDTQYF,TGCGCCAGCAGCGAGGGAACGGCGGTCACAGATACGCAGTATTTT
TRBJ2-3,TRBV7-3,-,TRBD2,CASSTSGTPGWQYF,TGTGCCAGCAGCACAAGCGGGACTCCCGGGTGGCAGTATTTT
TRBJ1-2,TRBV7-8,few,-,CASSLVGTGYTF,TGTGCCAGCAGCTTAGTTGGTACTGGCTACACCTTC
TRBJ2-7,TRBV20-1,few,-,CSADPGGKWEQYF,TGCAGTGCAGACCCAGGGGGGAAATGGGAGCAGTACTTC
TRBJ1-5,TRBV4-1,-,-,CASSQEGQGRGQPQHF,TGCGCCAGCAGCCAAGAGGGTCAAGGCAGGGGACAGCCCCAGCATTTT
TRBJ1-2,TRBV15,few,-,CATSTGTADYGYTF,TGTGCCACCAGCACGGGGACTGCGGACTATGGCTACACCTTC
TRBJ1-2,TRBV6-6,few,TRBD1,CASSYGTDINYGYTF,TGTGCCAGCAGTTACGGGACAGATATTAACTATGGCTACACCTTC